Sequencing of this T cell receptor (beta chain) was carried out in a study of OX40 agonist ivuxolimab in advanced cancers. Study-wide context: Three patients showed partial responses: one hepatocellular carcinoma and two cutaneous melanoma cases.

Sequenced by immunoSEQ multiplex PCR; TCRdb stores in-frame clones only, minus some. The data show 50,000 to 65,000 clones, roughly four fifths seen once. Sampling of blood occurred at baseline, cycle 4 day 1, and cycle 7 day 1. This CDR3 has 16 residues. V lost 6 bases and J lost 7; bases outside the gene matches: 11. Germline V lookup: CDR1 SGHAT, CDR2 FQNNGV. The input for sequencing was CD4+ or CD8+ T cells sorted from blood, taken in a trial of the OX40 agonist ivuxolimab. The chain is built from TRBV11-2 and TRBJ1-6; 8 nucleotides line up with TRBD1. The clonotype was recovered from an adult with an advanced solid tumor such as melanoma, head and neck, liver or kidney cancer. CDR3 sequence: CASSRGLQGGNSPLHF. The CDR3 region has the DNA TGTGCCAGCAGTAGGGGCCTACAGGGGGGGAATTCACCCCTCCACTTT. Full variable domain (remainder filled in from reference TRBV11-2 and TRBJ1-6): EAGVAQSPRYKIIEKRQSVAFWCNPISGHATLYWYQQILGQGPKLLIQFQNNGVVDDSQLPKDRFSAERLKGVDSTLKIQPAKLEDSAVYLCASSRGLQGGNSPLHFGNGTRLTVT.